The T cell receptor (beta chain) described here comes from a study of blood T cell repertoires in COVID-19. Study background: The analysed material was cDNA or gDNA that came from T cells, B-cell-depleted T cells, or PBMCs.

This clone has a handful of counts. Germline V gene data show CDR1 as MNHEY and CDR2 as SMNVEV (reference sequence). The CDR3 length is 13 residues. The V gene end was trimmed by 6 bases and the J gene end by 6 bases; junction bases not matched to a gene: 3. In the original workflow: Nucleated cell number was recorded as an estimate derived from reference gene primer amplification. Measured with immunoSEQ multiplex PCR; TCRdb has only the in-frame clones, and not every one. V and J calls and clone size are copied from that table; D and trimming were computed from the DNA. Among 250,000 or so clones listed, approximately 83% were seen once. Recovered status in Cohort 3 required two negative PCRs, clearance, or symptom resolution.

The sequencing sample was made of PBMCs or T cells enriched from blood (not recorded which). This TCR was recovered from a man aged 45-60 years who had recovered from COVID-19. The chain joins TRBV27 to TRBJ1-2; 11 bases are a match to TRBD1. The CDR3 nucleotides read TGTGCCAGCAGGCGGACAGGGGGCGATGGCTACACCTTC. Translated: CASRRTGGDGYTF.